Below, 17 T cell receptor beta chains from the same sample are listed, as sequenced in a study of cytomegalovirus exposure and HLA in healthy donors (dated by TCRdb to 2017 to 2019). The library was prepared using the immunoSEQ multiplex PCR assay. For the multiplex PCR, a mixture combining 60 forward primers for TCR Vbeta segments and 13 reverse primers for TCR Jbeta segments was used. Not all clones reach the TCRdb copy of this immuneACCESS table, which keeps in-frame sequences only. Checked studies attribute under half of the gap to unresolved V genes and leave the rest unexplained. Here the sample has about 90,000 clones; roughly 78% occur a single time. The top ten hold around 4.6% of the sample. Material: PBMCs. The origin of the receptors is a woman aged 40 to 50 in good health and CMV-seropositive.

This clone appeared a single time. In nucleotides, the CDR3 is TGTGCCAGCTCACCCCGACAAGGTTCGGGGGACGAGCAGTACTTC. Translated, it gives CASSPRQGSGDEQYF. The rearrangement links TRBV18 to TRBJ2-5; a weak D match, TRBD2 (6 bases). The DNA end favors TRBJ2-7, so the J call may be wrong. Germline loops: CDR1 KGHSH, CDR2 LQKENI. This CDR3 comprises 15 residues.

The chain recombines TRBV9 with TRBJ2-7; the match to TRBD2 covers 7 bases. V shed 0 bases, J shed 7 bases, and the junction held 7 bases outside the gene matches. This CDR3 comprises 14 residues. The V gene's germline CDR1 is SGDLS and CDR2 YYNGEE. The CDR3 loop is CASSVGGSAGEQYF. CDR3 nucleotide sequence: TGTGCCAGCAGCGTAGGTGGGTCAGCGGGGGAGCAGTACTTC.

About this clone itself: A read error may produce the germline difference seen at one junction end. At the DNA level, this CDR3 is encoded by other sequences in the same sample as well. CDR3 in amino acids: CASSSGRVWAAANEKLFF. The DNA of the CDR3 is TGTGCCAGCAGCTCGGGTAGGGTTTGGGCAGCGGCTAACGAAAAACTGTTTTTT. V usage is TRBV7-2 and J usage is TRBJ1-4; D ambiguous. This CDR3 comprises 18 residues. Germline V gene data show CDR1 as SGHTA and CDR2 as FQGNSA.

The chain employs TRBV21-1 and TRBJ2-2; TRBD2 reflects the table's D call only, with no check against the DNA. TRBV21-1 is a pseudogene. The CDR3 length is 15 residues. The CDR3 region is CASRYYYLNTGELFF. Written as DNA, the CDR3 is TGTGCCAGCAGATACTATTACCTGAACACCGGGGAGCTGTTTTTT.

The V gene is TRBV7-8, the J gene TRBJ2-1, with a possible D match to TRBD2 (5 bases). CDR3 size: 15 residues. V was cut by 5 bases and J by 1 base, with 12 bases left in between. The germline V gene encodes CDR1 SGHVS and CDR2 FQNEAQ. CDR3 DNA: TGTGCCAGCAGCCGGGAACGGACGTCCTACAATGAGCAGTTCTTC. This encodes CASSRERTSYNEQFF.

The chain uses TRBV11-1 and TRBJ2-2; possibly TRBD2 for D (6 bases). CDR1 and CDR2 from the germline V gene are SGHAT and FQDESV (reference sequence). Trimming shortened V by 1 base and J by 0 bases, and 9 bases separated the two germline ends. The CDR3 contains 16 residues. CDR3 residues: CASSLGGDANTGELFF. The CDR3 coding sequence is TGTGCCAGCAGCTTAGGGGGGGATGCGAACACCGGGGAGCTGTTTTTT.

The chain uses TRBV7-9 and TRBJ1-1; the match to TRBD1 covers 8 bases. V shed 1 base and J 5 bases; nucleotides not matched to a gene: 12. CDR1 and CDR2 (germline): SEHNR, FQNEAQ (reference sequence). This CDR3 has 17 residues. CDR3 region: CASSLGFTGGRITEAFF. CDR3 in DNA: TGTGCCAGCAGCTTAGGGTTTACAGGGGGTAGGATTACTGAAGCTTTCTTT.

This sequence joins TRBV6-5 and TRBJ2-7; 7 bases line up with TRBD1. Unmatched junction bases numbered 10, after V lost 6 bases and J lost 5 bases. Germline CDR1 MNHEY, CDR2 SVGAGI. CDR3 length: 14 amino acids. CDR3 nucleotide sequence: TGTGCCAGCAGCCTAACAGGGGCAATAGACGAGCAGTACTTC. Translation: CASSLTGAIDEQYF.

This clone was seen more than once but under ten times. This rearrangement joins TRBV4-1 to TRBJ1-1; D remains ambiguous. CDR3 size: 11 residues. V was shortened by 4 bases and J by 5 bases, with 5 bases between the two germline ends. The germline V gene encodes CDR1 MGHRA and CDR2 YSYEKL. For the CDR3, the DNA is TGCGCCAGCAGCCGGAGGACTGAAGCTTTCTTT. It encodes CASSRRTEAFF.

This chain joins TRBV9 and TRBJ2-7, with D unresolved. Trimming shortened V by 0 bases and J by 3 bases, and 7 bases separated the two germline ends. Germline V lookup: CDR1 SGDLS, CDR2 YYNGEE. The CDR3 is 13 amino acids. This chain's CDR3 is CASSVDLSYEQYF. CDR3 nucleotide sequence: TGTGCCAGCAGCGTAGATCTGAGCTACGAGCAGTACTTC.

This clone came up a few times. The rearrangement links TRBV7-9 to TRBJ1-1, with 10 nucleotides matching TRBD1. CDR3 length: 17 amino acids. V shed 2 bases and J 10 bases; nucleotides not matched to a gene: 16. Germline CDR1 and CDR2: SEHNR and FQNEAQ (reference sequence). CDR3 DNA sequence: TGTGCCAGCAGCTTACCGGGACAGGGGACCTCTGGCTTTGCAGCTTTCTTT. Protein product: CASSLPGQGTSGFAAFF.

The CDR3 DNA reads TGTGCCAGCAGCCGCGCGGGACAGGCTAACACCGGGGAGCTGTTTTTT. Its translation: CASSRAGQANTGELFF. V is TRBV7-3 and J is TRBJ2-2, with 8 bases lining up with TRBD1. V gave up 5 bases and J gave up 2 bases; unmatched junction bases: 7. Germline V gene sequence: CDR1 SGHTA, CDR2 FQGTGA. The CDR3 totals 16 residues.

The chain employs TRBV7-2 and TRBJ2-7; D perhaps matches TRBD2 (5 bases). The CDR3 is 14 amino acids. Trimming removed 4 bases from V and 2 bases from J, with 12 bases in between. Germline V gives CDR1 SGHTA, CDR2 FQGNSA. CDR3 sequence: CASSSGSGTYEQYF. In DNA form, the CDR3 reads TGTGCCAGCAGCTCCGGGTCGGGGACCTACGAGCAGTACTTC.

The V gene is TRBV6-4, the J gene TRBJ2-1; perhaps TRBD2 as D (6 bases). V was shortened by 0 bases and J by 7 bases, with 16 bases between the two germline ends. The CDR3 is made up of 16 amino acids. The germline V gene has CDR1 MRHNA and CDR2 SNTAGT. This CDR3 reads CASSDSTSGQVNEQFF. CDR3 in DNA: TGTGCCAGCAGTGACTCGACGAGCGGGCAAGTAAATGAGCAGTTCTTC.

The chain recombines TRBV14 with TRBJ2-1, with D perhaps matching TRBD1 (5 bases). Trimming removed 1 base at V and 6 bases at J, with 19 bases between. The CDR3 covers 17 residues. Looked up from germline, CDR1 is SGHDN and CDR2 is FVKESK. The CDR3 DNA reads as TGTGCCAGCAGCCAAGGTCTCATGGGGCTGGGCCCCAATGAGCAGTTCTTC. Protein sequence: CASSQGLMGLGPNEQFF.

The chain joins TRBV4-1 to TRBJ2-1; TRBD1 matches at 10 bases. The CDR3 loop spans 16 amino acids. V dropped 0 bases and J dropped 5; count of bases not matched to a gene: 4. CDR1 and CDR2 (germline): MGHRA, YSYEKL. CDR3 sequence (DNA): TGCGCCAGCAGCCAAGATGACAGGGGGCGTAACAATGAGCAGTTCTTC. Residues: CASSQDDRGRNNEQFF.

The rearrangement uses TRBV9 and TRBJ1-3; D remains ambiguous. The V end lost 2 bases, the J end lost 4 bases, and 16 bases lay between the germline ends. CDR1 is SGDLS, CDR2 YYNGEE, per germline. The CDR3 contains 16 residues. CDR3 sequence: CASSVQAGTGGNTIYF. The CDR3 DNA reads TGTGCCAGCAGCGTCCAAGCTGGAACGGGAGGAAACACCATATATTTT.